Listed here are 25 T cell receptor beta chains from one sample, sequenced in a study of long-term antiretroviral therapy in people with HIV. Survey level was the resolution at which the v3.0 immunoSEQ assay ran. Measured with immunoSEQ multiplex PCR; TCRdb has only the in-frame clones, and not every one. The sample carries 24,000 or so clones, approximately 81% recorded once. Sequences were derived from unsorted PBMCs, sampled 2.3 years after starting antiretroviral therapy. The receptors derive from a man between 40 and 49 years old with HIV.

This rearrangement joins TRBV30 to TRBJ2-1, with D tentatively TRBD1 (5 bases). CDR1 and CDR2 (germline): GTSNPN, SVGIG (reference sequence). The CDR3 totals 16 residues. V was cut by 0 bases and J by 9 bases, with 21 bases left in between. CDR3: CAWSVPAGFGQFEQFF. The CDR3 DNA reads as TGTGCCTGGAGTGTACCCGCTGGTTTTGGACAATTTGAGCAGTTCTTC.

The chain combines TRBV5-1 with TRBJ1-1; tentative D call: TRBD1 (5 bases). In germline, CDR1 is SGHRS, CDR2 YFSETQ. This CDR3 comprises 13 residues. V lost 3 bases and J 2 bases, leaving 8 bases between the germline ends. CDR3 protein: CASSSQGNTEAFF. CDR3 nucleotides: TGCGCCAGCAGCTCGCAGGGAAACACTGAAGCTTTCTTT.

The V gene is TRBV6-1, the J gene TRBJ2-7; possible D gene TRBD1, 5 bases. Trimming cost V 8 bases and J 4 bases, with 18 bases left between them. The CDR3 spans 14 residues. The germline V gene has CDR1 MNHNS and CDR2 SASEGT. The CDR3 DNA is TGTGCCAGCGGTGGTCAGGGTAATGGGTACGAGCAGTACTTC. This codes for CASGGQGNGYEQYF.

The sample holds a few counts of this clone. The genes are TRBV19 and TRBJ1-2, with D possibly being TRBD1 (5 bases). The germline V gene encodes CDR1 LNHDA and CDR2 SQIVND (reference sequence). This CDR3 region has 14 residues. The germline V and J ends were trimmed by 9 bases and 1 base, with 15 bases remaining between them. CDR3 in amino acids: CASRNRDGNYGYTF. The CDR3 DNA reads as TGTGCCAGCAGAAACCGGGACGGTAACTATGGCTACACCTTC.

The V call is TRBV29-1, the J call TRBJ2-5; D gene uncertain. Between the trimmed V and J ends, which lost 4 bases and 4 bases, there was a span of 7 bases. From germline, CDR1 is SQVTM and CDR2 ANQGSEA. This CDR3 has 11 residues. CDR3 sequence (DNA): TGCAGCGTTGTTGGACGAGAGACCCAGTACTTC. Amino acids: CSVVGRETQYF. Full variable domain (remainder filled in from reference TRBV29-1 and TRBJ2-5): SAVISQKPSRDICQRGTSLTIQCQVDSQVTMMFWYRQQPGQSLTLIATANQGSEATYESGFVIDKFPISRPNLTFSTLTVSNMSPEDSSIYLCSVVGRETQYFGPGTRLLVL.

The rearrangement uses TRBV5-6 and TRBJ2-3; D might be TRBD1 (5 bases). The ends were cut back, 0 bases at V and 2 bases at J, with 10 bases in the middle. CDR1 and CDR2 (germline): SGHDT, YYEEEE. CDR3 length: 15 amino acids. The DNA of the CDR3 is TGTGCCAGCAGCTTGGGTGGGGCATTCACAGATACGCAGTATTTT. It specifies CASSLGGAFTDTQYF.

The chain uses TRBV21-1 and TRBJ2-7; the table gives TRBD1 as D, unverified against the DNA. TRBV21-1 corresponds to a pseudogene. The CDR3 loop spans 15 amino acids. This CDR3 is CASSNFGDRGYEQYF. In DNA form, the CDR3 reads TGTGCCAGCAGCAACTTCGGGGACAGGGGTTACGAGCAGTACTTC.

This clone was observed a handful of times. V is TRBV28 and J is TRBJ2-7; 10 positions match TRBD2. Germline CDR1 and CDR2: MDHEN and SYDVKM. The V and J ends lost 3 bases and 6 bases, in that order; junction bases with no gene match: 5. The CDR3 totals 14 residues. In DNA, the CDR3 is TGTGCCAGCAGTTTGCTAGCGGGAGTTCGCGAGCAGTACTTC. Protein product: CASSLLAGVREQYF. Based on the CDR3 plus reference TRBV28 and TRBJ2-7, the full variable domain is DVKVTQSSRYLVKRTGEKVFLECVQDMDHENMFWYRQDPGLGLRLIYFSYDVKMKEKGDIPEGYSVSREKKERFSLILESASTNQTSMYLCASSLLAGVREQYFGPGTRLTVT.

The chain carries TRBV28 and TRBJ1-1, with 7 bases lining up with TRBD1. The V and J ends lost 4 bases and 4 bases, in that order; junction bases with no gene match: 6. CDR1 MDHEN and CDR2 SYDVKM come from the germline V gene. CDR3 length equals 14 residues. CDR3 sequence (DNA): TGTGCCAGCAGTTCCCCAGGGGGGGGCACTGAAGCTTTCTTT. It yields the protein CASSSPGGGTEAFF.

The rearrangement joins TRBV27 to TRBJ1-1; weak D call: TRBD1 (5 bases). Germline values: CDR1 MNHEY, CDR2 SMNVEV (reference sequence). The V and J ends lost 5 bases and 1 base respectively, with 11 bases between them. The CDR3 consists of 14 residues. CDR3 nucleotide sequence: TGTGCCAGCAGTGCGCAAACAGGGAACACTGAAGCTTTCTTT. It codes for CASSAQTGNTEAFF.

This clone came up once. The chain combines TRBV7-8 with TRBJ2-3; 7 positions match TRBD2. Per germline, CDR1 SGHVS and CDR2 FQNEAQ. V lost 3 bases and J lost 1; bases outside the gene matches: 10. The CDR3 runs to 17 residues. As DNA, the CDR3 is TGTGCCAGCAGCTTTTTTGGGCGGGAGTCGCGCACAGATACGCAGTATTTT. Encoded protein: CASSFFGRESRTDTQYF.

This chain links TRBV7-9 with TRBJ2-1; D not resolved. The V end lost 5 bases, the J end lost 2 bases, and 16 bases lay between the germline ends. Per the germline V gene, CDR1 is SEHNR and CDR2 is FQNEAQ (reference sequence). The CDR3 contains 16 residues. Here the CDR3 reads CASSRATPPTYNEQFF. The DNA for the CDR3 is TGTGCCAGCAGCCGAGCTACCCCGCCTACCTACAATGAGCAGTTCTTC.

This clone was recorded a few times. The chain joins TRBV30 to TRBJ2-5, with TRBD1 matching over 8 bases. The CDR3 is 11 residues long. CDR1 GTSNPN and CDR2 SVGIG come from the germline V gene (reference sequence). In DNA, the CDR3 is TGTGCTGGACAGGGTTTAGAGACCCAGTACTTC. Translating it yields CAGQGLETQYF. Supplemented by reference TRBV30 and TRBJ2-5, the full variable domain reads SQTIHQWPATLVQPVGSPLSLECTVEGTSNPNLYWYRQAAGRGLQLLFYSVGIGQISSEVPQNLSASRPQDRQFILSSKKLLLSDSGFYLCAGQGLETQYFGPGTRLLVL.

This sequence joins TRBV4-1 and TRBJ2-7, with TRBD1 identical over 10 bases. The CDR3 totals 16 residues. The trim removed 6 bases at V and 2 bases at J, leaving 10 bases unmatched. Germline CDR1 reads MGHRA; CDR2 reads YSYEKL. CDR3 DNA sequence: TGCGCCAGCAGACGATCCTCCGGGACAGGGGCCTACGAGCAGTACTTC. It yields the protein CASRRSSGTGAYEQYF.

J is TRBJ1-2 and V is TRBV28; perhaps TRBD1 as D (5 bases). V was shortened by 7 bases and J by 0 bases, with 12 bases between the two germline ends. The length of the CDR3 is 14 residues. Germline V gene sequence: CDR1 MDHEN, CDR2 SYDVKM. The CDR3 sequence is CASIQGSANYGYTF. CDR3 coding DNA: TGTGCCAGCATCCAGGGTTCAGCTAACTATGGCTACACCTTC.

The V call is TRBV6-1, the J call TRBJ1-6; TRBD1 matches at 9 bases. There are 14 residues in the CDR3. The V gene end was trimmed by 9 bases and the J gene end by 8 bases; junction bases not matched to a gene: 8. The V gene's germline CDR1 is MNHNS and CDR2 SASEGT. CDR3 region: CASTPGQGDSPLHF. The CDR3 DNA is TGTGCCAGTACTCCGGGACAGGGCGATTCACCCCTCCACTTT.

In this sample, this clone turned up a few times. The chain joins TRBV6-5 to TRBJ1-2; 9 bases agree with TRBD1. This CDR3 region has 15 residues. The J segment lost 5 bases and the V segment lost 0 bases, leaving 4 bases of the junction unmatched. Germline CDR1 and CDR2: MNHEY and SVGAGI. CDR3 sequence (DNA): TGTGCCAGCAGTTACTCGTGGACAGGGGAGTATGGCTACACCTTC. It codes for CASSYSWTGEYGYTF.

The gene calls are TRBV9 and TRBJ1-1; D may be TRBD1 (5 bases). This CDR3 spans 16 amino acids. The V gene lost 1 base and the J gene lost 1 base, with 14 bases spanning the gap. Germline V lookup: CDR1 SGDLS, CDR2 YYNGEE. The CDR3 loop is CASSVTPARENTEAFF. For the CDR3, the DNA is TGTGCCAGCAGCGTAACCCCCGCCAGGGAGAACACTGAAGCTTTCTTT.

This sequence joins TRBV5-1 and TRBJ2-1; a weak D match, TRBD1 (6 bases). In germline, CDR1 is SGHRS, CDR2 YFSETQ. Trimming took off 3 bases at V and 0 bases at J, with 16 bases between the two ends. The CDR3 sequence is 17 residues long. CDR3 in amino acids: CASSSGSSQGSYNEQFF. The CDR3 nucleotides read TGCGCCAGCAGCTCGGGGTCCTCACAGGGCTCCTACAATGAGCAGTTCTTC.

This rearrangement joins TRBV6-1 to TRBJ2-7, with D hard to call. From germline, CDR1 is MNHNS and CDR2 SASEGT. V dropped 7 bases and J dropped 3 bases, with 10 bases sitting between them. The length of the CDR3 is 12 residues. The CDR3 spells CASTQSDYEQYF. CDR3 DNA: TGTGCCAGCACTCAGTCCGACTACGAGCAGTACTTC.

The V gene is TRBV6-4, the J gene TRBJ2-3; 7 positions agree with TRBD2. Per the germline V gene, CDR1 is MRHNA and CDR2 is SNTAGT. With 3 bases clipped from V and 2 bases from J, the junction kept 5 bases outside the gene matches. The CDR3 sequence is 15 residues long. The CDR3 protein is CASSEAGEPTDTQYF. As DNA, the CDR3 is TGTGCCAGCAGTGAGGCGGGAGAGCCCACAGATACGCAGTATTTT.

This chain uses TRBV20-1 with TRBJ1-1; D not certain. Germline V gene data show CDR1 as DFQATT and CDR2 as SNEGSKA (reference sequence). The CDR3 has 11 residues. V was shortened by 6 bases and J by 2 bases, with 7 bases between the two germline ends. CDR3 sequence reads: CSAPSNTEAFF. As DNA, the CDR3 is TGCAGTGCCCCAAGTAACACTGAAGCTTTCTTT.

The CDR3 region is CASSLGPGGNTEAFF. The CDR3 nucleotides read TGTGCCAGCAGCTTAGGGCCCGGGGGCAACACTGAAGCTTTCTTT. The chain links TRBV7-3 to TRBJ1-1, with D perhaps matching TRBD1 (6 bases). V was shortened by 2 bases and J by 2 bases, with 12 bases between the two germline ends. CDR3 length: 15 amino acids. Germline V gene lookup returns CDR1 SGHTA and CDR2 FQGTGA.

This clone appeared a single time. The chain links TRBV21-1 to TRBJ2-3; the table's D call TRBD2 went unverified against the DNA. TRBV21-1 is a pseudogene. CDR3 length: 8 residues. The CDR3 nucleotides are TGTGCCAGCACTTCGCAGTATTTT. Its translation is CASTSQYF.

The chain couples TRBV9 to TRBJ2-7; 8 bases align to TRBD1. Germline loops: CDR1 SGDLS, CDR2 YYNGEE. The junction had 7 bases not matched to a gene; V was cut back by 5 bases and J by 3 bases. The CDR3 is made up of 14 amino acids. In DNA, the CDR3 is TGTGCCAGCAGTCCCGACAGGGGACACTACGAGCAGTACTTC. Translated, it gives CASSPDRGHYEQYF.